The 25 T cell receptor beta chains below were found in one sample sequenced in a study of T cells after posttransplantation cyclophosphamide. Only in-frame clones appear in the TCRdb table, and some are missing; sequencing was by immunoSEQ multiplex PCR. The data show about 66,000 clones, approximately 92% seen once. Sequenced input: PBMCs. These receptors all come from a young woman in good health and a related stem cell transplant donor.

V usage is TRBV30 and J usage is TRBJ1-1; no clear D gene. The V gene lost 1 base and the J gene lost 10 bases, with 16 bases spanning the gap. The CDR3 has 13 amino acids. Germline V gene lookup returns CDR1 GTSNPN and CDR2 SVGIG (reference sequence). The CDR3 DNA reads TGTGCCTGGAGTGCAACGGCCCAAGAGCGAGCTTTCTTT. Translated, it gives CAWSATAQERAFF.

The chain carries TRBV19 and TRBJ1-2, with no clear D. This CDR3 comprises 14 residues. Germline CDR1 reads LNHDA; CDR2 reads SQIVND (reference sequence). Between the trimmed V and J ends, which lost 4 bases and 6 bases, there was a span of 15 bases. CDR3 bases: TGTGCCAGTAGTAGCGGACGGCCCACCCATGGCTACACCTTC. Its translation is CASSSGRPTHGYTF.

The CDR3, as DNA: TGTGCCAGCTCCCTTGAACCCGGGGGGAACACTGAAGCTTTCTTT. Translation: CASSLEPGGNTEAFF. The chain uses TRBV18 and TRBJ1-1, with D maybe TRBD1 (5 bases). V was shortened by 6 bases and J by 1 base, with 15 bases between the two germline ends. CDR1 and CDR2 (germline): KGHSH, LQKENI. This CDR3 is built from 15 residues.

The chain is built from TRBV5-8 and TRBJ2-1, with D perhaps being TRBD1 or TRBD2 (6 bases each). The length of the CDR3 is 14 residues. Deletions cut 9 bases from V and 3 bases from J, with 16 bases between. CDR1 is SGHTS, CDR2 YDEGEE, per germline. CDR3 nucleotides: TGTGCCACCCCGCGAGGGGGGTTCTACAATGAGCAGTTCTTC. Amino acids: CATPRGGFYNEQFF.

CDR3 sequence (DNA): TGTGCCAGCAGTGATTGGGGGGGGGATGGCTACACCTTC. It codes for CASSDWGGDGYTF. The chain joins TRBV6-1 to TRBJ1-2; D may be TRBD1 (5 bases). This CDR3 has 13 amino acids. The V gene's germline CDR1 is MNHNS and CDR2 SASEGT. The germline V and J ends were trimmed by 3 bases and 6 bases, with 11 bases remaining between them.

CDR3: CASLRVGIADTQYF. DNA for the CDR3: TGTGCCAGCCTCAGGGTAGGGATCGCAGATACGCAGTATTTT. The V gene is TRBV11-2, the J gene TRBJ2-3; possible D gene TRBD1, 5 bases. V was shortened by 8 bases and J by 4 bases, with 16 bases between the two germline ends. Germline assignment: CDR1 SGHAT and CDR2 FQNNGV. The CDR3 runs 14 residues.

The V and J genes are TRBV2 and TRBJ2-5; 10 bases match TRBD2. The V gene end was trimmed by 6 bases and the J gene end by 0 bases; junction bases not matched to a gene: 4. From germline, CDR1 is SNHLY and CDR2 FYNNEI. This CDR3 has 15 residues. The CDR3 region has the DNA TGTGCCAGCAGCCAGACTAGCGGGTACCAAGAGACCCAGTACTTC. This gives the protein CASSQTSGYQETQYF.

The chain links TRBV10-2 to TRBJ1-1; no firm D call. Germline V gene lookup returns CDR1 WSHSY and CDR2 SAAADI. V was clipped by 3 bases and J by 1 base, with 9 bases between them. The CDR3 totals 14 residues. The CDR3 bases are TGCGCCAGCAGTGACCGATGGACGAACACTGAAGCTTTCTTT. Encoded protein: CASSDRWTNTEAFF.

The chain has TRBV2 and TRBJ1-4; no clear D gene. CDR1 and CDR2 (germline): SNHLY, FYNNEI. V was shortened by 5 bases and J by 7 bases, with 5 bases between the two germline ends. The CDR3 is made up of 11 amino acids. CDR3 amino acids: CASSIGEKLFF. Here the CDR3 DNA reads TGTGCCAGCAGTATCGGTGAAAAACTGTTTTTT. The full variable domain, in which reference TRBV2 and TRBJ1-4 provide the parts outside the CDR3, is EPEVTQTPSHQVTQMGQEVILRCVPISNHLYFYWYRQILGQKVEFLVSFYNNEISEKSEIFDDQFSVERPDGSNFTLKIRSTKLEDSAMYFCASSIGEKLFFGSGTQLSVL.

A single count supports this clone. The V call is TRBV15, the J call TRBJ2-1; TRBD1 might be the D (5 bases). Germline-derived CDR1 and CDR2 are LNHNV and YYDKDF (reference sequence). This CDR3 contains 13 residues. V lost 0 bases and J lost 8, with 8 bases in between. CDR3 loop: CATSRDLRDEQFF. The CDR3 DNA follows: TGTGCCACCAGCAGAGATCTCAGGGATGAGCAGTTCTTC.

The chain carries TRBV7-2 and TRBJ2-2; 7 nucleotides align to TRBD1. The germline CDR1 and CDR2 sequences are SGHTA and FQGNSA. CDR3 length: 12 amino acids. V was pared by 5 bases and J by 8 bases, with 2 bases of the junction left unmatched. The CDR3 DNA follows: TGTGCCAGCAGCCCACAGGGGGGGGAGCTGTTTTTT. It encodes CASSPQGGELFF.

The genes are TRBV6-5 and TRBJ1-1; TRBD1 aligns across 7 bases. CDR3 length: 14 residues. V was pared by 5 bases and J by 5 bases, with 8 bases of the junction left unmatched. CDR1 is MNHEY and CDR2 is SVGAGI in the germline V gene. The CDR3 nucleotides are TGTGCCAGCAGTGTGAGGGGGCTTGGGACTGAAGCTTTCTTT. This gives the protein CASSVRGLGTEAFF.

V usage is TRBV10-3 and J usage is TRBJ2-1, with TRBD2 matching over 10 bases. The CDR3 sequence is 19 residues long. The trim removed 3 bases at V and 0 bases at J, leaving 11 bases unmatched. The germline gives CDR1 ENHRY, CDR2 SYGVKD. The CDR3 DNA is TGTGCCATCAGTGACAAGCGGGGGGGCCGTGGTATCTCCTACAATGAGCAGTTCTTC. It is translated as CAISDKRGGRGISYNEQFF.

CDR3 coding DNA: TGTGCCAGTAGTCCGAACAGGGTCGCTGAAGCTTTCTTT. This translates into CASSPNRVAEAFF. The rearrangement links TRBV19 to TRBJ1-1; the D gene is possibly TRBD1 (6 bases). The CDR3 is made up of 13 amino acids. CDR1 LNHDA and CDR2 SQIVND come from the germline V gene (reference sequence). Trimming took off 5 bases at V and 6 bases at J, with 13 bases between the two ends.

The rearrangement links TRBV4-3 to TRBJ1-4, with 8 bases lining up with TRBD1. V gave up 4 bases and J gave up 8 bases; unmatched junction bases: 9. The CDR3 is 15 residues long. The V gene's germline CDR1 is LGHNA and CDR2 YSLEER. The CDR3 nucleotides are TGCGCCAGCAGCCCGGCAGGGGGCCTAGGAGAAAAACTGTTTTTT. Residues: CASSPAGGLGEKLFF.

The rearrangement links TRBV6-5 to TRBJ1-6; tentatively, D is TRBD1 (5 bases). The CDR3 is 12 residues long. Trimming removed 6 bases at V and 10 bases at J, with 10 bases between. Germline CDR1 and CDR2: MNHEY and SVGAGI. As DNA, the CDR3 is TGTGCCAGCAGCCTAAGACAGTCACCCCTCCACTTT. Translation gives CASSLRQSPLHF.

This clone was detected only once. The rearrangement uses TRBV4-2 and TRBJ2-7, with 9 bases that match TRBD1. The CDR3 covers 15 residues. CDR1 is LGHNA, CDR2 YNFKEQ, per germline. Trimming removed 5 bases from V and 3 bases from J; junction bases left unmatched: 8. CDR3 DNA: TGTGCCAGCAGCACTCGGGACAGGGAAGGCTACGAGCAGTACTTC. Its protein product is CASSTRDREGYEQYF.

The V gene is TRBV5-1, the J gene TRBJ1-2; D may be TRBD1 (6 bases). This CDR3 has 14 amino acids. In germline, CDR1 is SGHRS, CDR2 YFSETQ. V lost 4 bases and J lost 6, with 16 bases in between. Here the CDR3 DNA reads TGCGCCAGCAGCGACCGGGACACCCCAGATGGCTACACCTTC. Amino acid sequence: CASSDRDTPDGYTF.

The chain is built from TRBV10-3 and TRBJ2-7; 8 bases map to TRBD1. The V gene's germline CDR1 is ENHRY and CDR2 SYGVKD. The junction had 5 bases not matched to a gene; V was cut back by 1 base and J by 3 bases. The CDR3 is 15 amino acids. The CDR3 DNA sequence: TGTGCCATCAGTGAGTTGGGACAGGCGTTCTACGAGCAGTACTTC. Translating it yields CAISELGQAFYEQYF.

CDR3 DNA sequence: TGTGCCAGCAGCTTTCGAGGGGCCGAGACCCAGTACTTC. Protein: CASSFRGAETQYF. The chain joins TRBV5-8 to TRBJ2-5; D might be TRBD1 or TRBD2, each matching 5 bases. The CDR3 length is 13 residues. Trimming removed 2 bases at V and 5 bases at J, with 10 bases between. Germline V gene sequence: CDR1 SGHTS, CDR2 YDEGEE.

The V and J genes are TRBV7-8 and TRBJ2-3, with D perhaps TRBD2 (6 bases). The germline V gene encodes CDR1 SGHVS and CDR2 FQNEAQ. This CDR3 spans 15 amino acids. V was cut by 5 bases and J by 3 bases, with 15 bases left in between. The CDR3 nucleotides are TGTGCCAGCAGCCTGAACCGGGGAGGAACAGATACGCAGTATTTT. Amino acids: CASSLNRGGTDTQYF. Using reference TRBV7-8 and TRBJ2-3 for the parts outside the CDR3, the full variable domain is GAGVSQSPRYKVAKRGQDVALRCDPISGHVSLFWYQQALGQGPEFLTYFQNEAQLDKSGLPSDRFFAERPEGSVSTLKIQRTQQEDSAVYLCASSLNRGGTDTQYFGPGTRLTVL.

The V call is TRBV7-2, the J call TRBJ1-4; possibly TRBD1 for D (5 bases). Germline loops: CDR1 SGHTA, CDR2 FQGNSA. This CDR3 has 15 amino acids. V was shortened by 5 bases and J by 7 bases, with 17 bases between the two germline ends. The CDR3 nucleotides read TGTGCCAGCAGCAGACGAGGGGCAGGGCGTGAAAAACTGTTTTTT. This sequence encodes CASSRRGAGREKLFF.

This sequence joins TRBV28 and TRBJ2-5; D is perhaps TRBD2 (6 bases). Looked up from germline, CDR1 is MDHEN and CDR2 is SYDVKM. V lost 2 bases to trimming and J lost 4 bases, with 8 bases between them. The CDR3 loop spans 13 amino acids. The CDR3: CASSLNGGETQYF. Here the CDR3 DNA reads TGTGCCAGCAGTTTAAACGGGGGAGAGACCCAGTACTTC.

The genes are TRBV19 and TRBJ1-3; 7 nucleotides line up with TRBD1. The V segment lost 3 bases and the J segment 0 bases; nucleotides outside the gene matches: 2. The CDR3 is 15 residues long. The V gene's germline CDR1 is LNHDA and CDR2 SQIVND (reference sequence). The CDR3 sequence is CASSIDRVSGNTIYF. DNA of the CDR3: TGTGCCAGTAGTATTGACAGGGTCTCTGGAAACACCATATATTTT.

V is TRBV28 and J is TRBJ1-2; 7 bases align to TRBD1. The CDR3 is 14 residues long. The trim removed 5 bases at V and 2 bases at J, leaving 5 bases unmatched. Germline V lookup: CDR1 MDHEN, CDR2 SYDVKM. In DNA form, the CDR3 reads TGTGCCAGCAGTACAGGGGTCTTCAACTATGGCTACACCTTC. Translated: CASSTGVFNYGYTF.